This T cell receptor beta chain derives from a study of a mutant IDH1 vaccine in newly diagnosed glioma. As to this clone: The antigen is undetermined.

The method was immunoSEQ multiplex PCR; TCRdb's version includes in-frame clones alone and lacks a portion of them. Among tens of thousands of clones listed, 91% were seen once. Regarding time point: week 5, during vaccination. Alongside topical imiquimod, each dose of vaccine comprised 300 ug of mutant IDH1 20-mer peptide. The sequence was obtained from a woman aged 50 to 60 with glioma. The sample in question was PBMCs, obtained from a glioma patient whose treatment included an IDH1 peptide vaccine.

Here the CDR3 DNA reads TGTGCCAGCAGCTTAGTGGTAAACAGCCTCTCCTACGAGCAGTACTTC. Protein: CASSLVVNSLSYEQYF. The chain couples TRBV11-2 to TRBJ2-7; D remains ambiguous. Trimming took 1 base from V and 0 from J, leaving 13 bases between them. CDR3 length equals 16 residues. The V gene's germline CDR1 is SGHAT and CDR2 FQNNGV.